This passage covers 19 T cell receptor beta chains from one sample sequenced in a study of technical replicates of blood from a handful of donors. Clones were sequenced by immunoSEQ multiplex PCR, and TCRdb holds only the in-frame ones, with some missing. The data contain around 53,000 clones, around 83% of them singletons. The sample comprised PBMCs. The source of these receptors is a human donor in good health. Some clones in this sample may be carry-over from other donors' samples.

Only a few counts were recorded for this clone. V and J are TRBV25-1 and TRBJ2-7, with TRBD2 matching 9 bases. This CDR3 is 14 amino acids long. CDR1 is MGHDK, CDR2 SYGVNS, per germline. Germline trimming cut 3 bases from V and 3 bases from J; bases unmatched to any gene: 3. Here the CDR3 DNA reads TGTGCCAGCAGTGATATGACTAGCGGCTACGAGCAGTACTTC. Its translation: CASSDMTSGYEQYF.

This clone was counted a few times. The CDR3 sequence: CSVGGGYTEAFF. The CDR3 DNA sequence: TGCAGCGTGGGAGGGGGATACACTGAAGCTTTCTTT. The gene calls are TRBV29-1 and TRBJ1-1, with D perhaps matching TRBD1 (6 bases). Germline loops: CDR1 SQVTM, CDR2 ANQGSEA. The CDR3 sequence is 12 residues long. Trimming took 6 bases from V and 3 from J, leaving 11 bases between them.

The chain combines TRBV6-5 with TRBJ2-7; the D is unclear. CDR3 length equals 11 residues. Per germline, CDR1 MNHEY and CDR2 SVGAGI. The V gene lost 4 bases and the J gene lost 3 bases, with 4 bases spanning the gap. CDR3 in DNA: TGTGCCAGCAGTTCCAACTACGAGCAGTACTTC. Its protein is CASSSNYEQYF.

This chain joins TRBV30 and TRBJ2-1; 12 bases line up with TRBD2. After removal of 2 bases from V and 4 bases from J, the junction contained 6 bases not matched to a gene. Germline values: CDR1 GTSNPN, CDR2 SVGIG (reference sequence). This CDR3 contains 16 residues. CDR3 residues: CAWSTTSGRVYNEQFF. The CDR3 DNA sequence: TGTGCCTGGAGTACGACTAGCGGGAGAGTATACAATGAGCAGTTCTTC.

The chain links TRBV7-3 to TRBJ2-7; D perhaps matches TRBD2 (7 bases). Germline CDR1 and CDR2: SGHTA and FQGTGA. This CDR3 has 16 residues. V was cut by 6 bases and J by 2 bases, with 20 bases left in between. CDR3 coding DNA: TGTGCCAGCAGACTTAGGGAGGGGGAGGGCACCTACGAGCAGTACTTC. It codes for CASRLREGEGTYEQYF.

This chain connects TRBV5-4 to TRBJ2-7; no reliable D call. CDR3 length equals 13 residues. CDR1 and CDR2 from the germline V gene are SGHNT and YYREEE (reference sequence). Trimming left V 1 base short and J 6 bases short, with 11 bases between. Here the CDR3 DNA reads TGTGCCAGCAGCTTGCCCGCAGCGACCGAGCAGTACTTC. Its translation is CASSLPAATEQYF.

The rearrangement joins TRBV19 to TRBJ1-1; 7 bases are shared with TRBD1. This CDR3 contains 15 residues. J gave up 7 bases and V 5 bases, and 13 bases lay outside the gene matches. CDR1 and CDR2 from the germline V gene are LNHDA and SQIVND (reference sequence). The CDR3 nucleotides are TGTGCCAGTAGTCTTGCCAGGCAGGGGGATTATGAAGCTTTCTTT. Protein product: CASSLARQGDYEAFF.

The CDR3 reads CASSLNGRTYEQYF. The CDR3 nucleotides read TGCGCCAGCAGCTTGAACGGGAGGACCTACGAGCAGTACTTC. The chain couples TRBV5-1 to TRBJ2-7; 7 bases line up with TRBD2. The CDR3 contains 14 residues. The V and J ends lost 1 base and 2 bases, in that order; junction bases with no gene match: 3. Germline values: CDR1 SGHRS, CDR2 YFSETQ.

This clone appeared a few times. V usage is TRBV5-4 and J usage is TRBJ2-5; a possible D gene is TRBD2 (5 bases). Germline CDR1 SGHNT, CDR2 YYREEE (reference sequence). The CDR3 is made up of 12 amino acids. V lost 1 base and J lost 5, with 6 bases in between. The CDR3 region has the DNA TGTGCCAGCAGCTTGATAGCGGAGACCCAGTACTTC. This encodes CASSLIAETQYF. The full variable domain, completed using reference TRBV5-4 and TRBJ2-5, is ETGVTQSPTHLIKTRGQQVTLRCSSQSGHNTVSWYQQALGQGPQFIFQYYREEENGRGNFPPRFSGLQFPNYSSELNVNALELDDSALYLCASSLIAETQYFGPGTRLLVL.

The V call is TRBV6-1, the J call TRBJ1-1; possible D gene TRBD1, 6 bases. This CDR3 region has 15 residues. The V and J ends lost 6 bases and 4 bases respectively, with 18 bases between them. Germline V gene sequence: CDR1 MNHNS, CDR2 SASEGT. CDR3 bases: TGTGCCAGCAGGAGGGGGAGAGGGTCGGGCACTGAAGCTTTCTTT. Amino acid sequence: CASRRGRGSGTEAFF.

This chain uses TRBV7-9 with TRBJ1-2, with 7 bases lining up with TRBD1. Trimming cost V 8 bases and J 3 bases; bases outside gene matches: 12. The CDR3 covers 15 residues. Germline CDR1 reads SEHNR; CDR2 reads FQNEAQ (reference sequence). CDR3 amino acids: CASGGTGQDDYGYTF. The CDR3, as DNA: TGTGCCAGCGGGGGGACTGGACAGGACGACTATGGCTACACCTTC.

The genes are TRBV10-3 and TRBJ1-4, with a weak D call TRBD1 (6 bases). CDR3 length equals 15 residues. The V gene lost 3 bases and the J gene lost 1 base, with 9 bases spanning the gap. The germline V gene encodes CDR1 ENHRY and CDR2 SYGVKD. The CDR3 sequence: CAISDGRGTNEKLFF. The CDR3 DNA follows: TGTGCCATCAGTGATGGCAGGGGAACTAATGAAAAACTGTTTTTT.

The chain joins TRBV10-1 to TRBJ2-7, with D perhaps TRBD1 (6 bases). The CDR3 is made up of 12 amino acids. The V end lost 8 bases, the J end lost 3 bases, and 11 bases lay between the germline ends. Germline values: CDR1 WNHNN, CDR2 SYGVQD (reference sequence). The CDR3 is CASGQRNYEQYF. CDR3 nucleotides: TGCGCCAGCGGACAGCGAAACTACGAGCAGTACTTC.

V usage is TRBV7-2 and J usage is TRBJ1-5; tentative D call: TRBD1 (5 bases). CDR1 and CDR2 (germline): SGHTA, FQGNSA. The V end lost 5 bases, the J end lost 6 bases, and 14 bases lay between the germline ends. This CDR3 has 14 residues. CDR3 protein: CASSPGGSSQPQHF. The CDR3 DNA is TGTGCCAGCAGCCCCGGGGGGTCAAGTCAGCCCCAGCATTTT.

This sequence joins TRBV6-5 and TRBJ2-3; tentative D call: TRBD1 (5 bases). CDR3 length equals 12 residues. The V end lost 7 bases, the J end lost 0 bases, and 5 bases lay between the germline ends. Germline assignment: CDR1 MNHEY and CDR2 SVGAGI. This chain's CDR3 is CASTGSTDTQYF. The CDR3, as DNA: TGTGCCAGCACAGGGAGCACAGATACGCAGTATTTT.

V gene TRBV6-1 combines with J gene TRBJ2-7; D may be TRBD2 (6 bases). V dropped 6 bases and J dropped 7 bases, with 13 bases sitting between them. There are 12 residues in the CDR3. CDR1 MNHNS and CDR2 SASEGT come from the germline V gene. The CDR3 sequence: CASRRDSREQYF. The CDR3, as DNA: TGTGCCAGCAGGCGGGACTCCCGAGAGCAGTACTTC.

V gene TRBV18 combines with J gene TRBJ2-7; TRBD1 matches at 7 bases. V was pared by 5 bases and J by 2 bases, with 6 bases of the junction left unmatched. CDR1 and CDR2 from the germline V gene are KGHSH and LQKENI. The CDR3 totals 14 residues. The CDR3 reads CASSDQGVTYEQYF. The CDR3 nucleotides read TGTGCCAGCTCAGACCAGGGGGTCACCTACGAGCAGTACTTC.

This clone was observed a single time. The J gene is TRBJ1-6, the V gene TRBV15; weak D call: TRBD1 (6 bases). The CDR3 has 16 amino acids. Germline V gene sequence: CDR1 LNHNV, CDR2 YYDKDF (reference sequence). V lost 0 bases and J lost 7, with 13 bases in between. This CDR3 is CATSRDPGGGNSPLHF. The CDR3 DNA is TGTGCCACCAGCAGAGATCCGGGGGGCGGGAATTCACCCCTCCACTTT.

The chain links TRBV7-2 to TRBJ1-1; D is ambiguous. There are 13 residues in the CDR3. Trimming pared 5 bases from V and 5 bases from J, leaving 12 bases between. Germline values: CDR1 SGHTA, CDR2 FQGNSA. Here the CDR3 reads CASSPYLATEAFF. The DNA of the CDR3 is TGTGCCAGCAGCCCTTATTTGGCTACTGAAGCTTTCTTT.